Listed below are T cell receptor beta chains from one sample, sequenced in a study of T cell responses to AZD1222 COVID-19 vaccine. TCRdb's table, derived via immunoSEQ multiplex PCR, lists solely in-frame clones and lacks some. The sample contains 150,000 to 200,000 clones, around 94% of which appear only once. The sample was peripheral blood, taken 28 days after the second AZD1222 dose. The receptors were gathered from an adult who received the AZD1222 COVID-19 vaccine. The CDR3 runs from the conserved cysteine through the conserved F or W. D genes are given only for firm matches. Only part of the rows carry a size: once, few, many, or a class if the clone is expanded.

-	-	TRBJ1-5	TRBV6-5	CASSSTGRGQPQHF	TGTGCCAGCAGTTCTACAGGGCGTGGGCAGCCCCAGCATTTT
-	TRBD2	TRBJ2-7	TRBV7-8	CASSLVGAGGASSYEQYF	TGTGCCAGCAGCTTAGTGGGGGCGGGAGGGGCCAGCTCCTACGAGCAGTACTTC
-	-	TRBJ1-3	TRBV6-4	CASSGDSGNTIYF	TGTGCCAGCAGTGGGGACTCTGGAAACACCATATATTTT
-	-	TRBJ2-3	TRBV5-1	CASSLYDDGHTQYF	TGCGCCAGCAGCTTGTATGACGACGGCCATACGCAGTATTTT
-	TRBD1	TRBJ1-5	TRBV27	CASSSYSGTGTSPRGPQHF	TGTGCCAGCAGTTCCTACTCCGGGACAGGGACATCACCCAGAGGGCCCCAGCATTTT
-	TRBD2	TRBJ2-7	TRBV4-3	CASSQHGLAGVYEQYF	TGCGCCAGCAGCCAACACGGACTAGCGGGAGTGTACGAGCAGTACTTC
-	TRBD2	TRBJ2-3	TRBV30	CAWQGLAGGGPGPDTQYF	TGTGCCTGGCAAGGACTAGCGGGAGGGGGACCCGGGCCAGATACGCAGTATTTT
-	-	TRBJ2-1	TRBV6-5	CASRTPWSYNEQFF	TGTGCCAGCAGGACCCCGTGGTCCTACAATGAGCAGTTCTTC
-	-	TRBJ1-1	TRBV6-5	CASSYARGEYTEAFF	TGTGCCAGCAGTTACGCGCGGGGTGAGTACACTGAAGCTTTCTTT
-	-	TRBJ2-2	TRBV19	CASSIYPEKAGELFF	TGTGCCAGTAGTATATACCCAGAAAAGGCCGGGGAGCTGTTTTTT
-	-	TRBJ2-7	TRBV11-3	CASSLSGNSYEQYF	TGTGCCAGCAGCTTATCAGGAAACTCCTACGAGCAGTACTTC
-	-	TRBJ1-2	TRBV12-3/TRBV12-4	CASSYGANYGYTF	TGTGCCAGCAGTTATGGTGCTAACTATGGCTACACCTTC
-	-	TRBJ2-1	TRBV19	CASSIGPYNEQFF	TGTGCCAGTAGTATAGGACCGTACAATGAGCAGTTCTTC
-	TRBD1	TRBJ2-7	TRBV4-2	CASSQDPGQSREQYF	TGTGCCAGCAGCCAAGACCCGGGACAGTCGCGCGAGCAGTACTTC
-	-	TRBJ2-1	TRBV14	CASSQDRVRDEQFF	TGTGCCAGCAGCCAAGATAGGGTGCGAGATGAGCAGTTCTTC
-	-	TRBJ1-6	TRBV6-5	CASSLEARRSPLHF	TGTGCCAGCAGTTTGGAGGCTAGGAGATCACCCCTCCACTTT
-	-	TRBJ2-7	TRBV25-1	CATRVGISPQQYF	TGTGCCACCAGGGTAGGGATTTCCCCGCAGCAGTACTTC
-	-	TRBJ1-1	TRBV6-5	CASSYSRGGGTEAFF	TGTGCCAGCAGTTACTCACGAGGGGGAGGGACTGAAGCTTTCTTT
-	TRBD2	TRBJ2-1	TRBV9	CASSPRLAGGPEQFF	TGTGCCAGCAGCCCCAGGTTAGCGGGAGGCCCCGAGCAGTTCTTC
-	-	TRBJ1-4	TRBV4-1	CASSQVAGPQREKLFF	TGCGCCAGCAGCCAAGTGGCGGGACCTCAACGGGAAAAACTGTTTTTT
-	-	TRBJ1-6	TRBV5-1	CASSLTGANNSPLHF	TGCGCCAGCAGCTTAACGGGGGCCAATAATTCACCCCTCCACTTT
-	TRBD2	TRBJ2-1	TRBV7-9	CASSPLDRRSGRGVGQFF	TGTGCCAGCAGCCCCCTCGACAGGAGGAGCGGGAGGGGGGTGGGGCAGTTCTTC
-	-	TRBJ2-5	TRBV15	CATSKLQGSFETQYF	TGTGCCACCAGCAAATTGCAGGGTAGCTTTGAGACCCAGTACTTC
-	TRBD2	TRBJ2-7	TRBV6-5	CASSTREGLEQYF	TGTGCCAGCTCAACACGGGAGGGACTCGAGCAGTACTTC
-	-	TRBJ1-1	TRBV27	CASSLGAGNTEAFF	TGTGCCAGCAGCCTCGGGGCAGGGAACACTGAAGCTTTCTTT
-	-	TRBJ2-7	TRBV18	CASSPGTGSSYEQYF	TGTGCCAGCTCACCGGGCACAGGAAGCTCCTACGAGCAGTACTTC
-	-	TRBJ1-2	TRBV11-2	CASSLGPYTGYTF	TGTGCCAGCAGCTTAGGGCCTTATACAGGCTACACCTTC
-	TRBD2	TRBJ2-5	TRBV28	CASSQTSGLVGTQYF	TGTGCCAGCAGCCAAACTAGCGGGCTTGTTGGGACCCAGTACTTC
-	-	TRBJ1-1	TRBV6-2/TRBV6-3	CASSRPGRVNTEAFF	TGTGCCAGCAGTCGCCCGGGGCGTGTGAACACTGAAGCTTTCTTT
-	-	TRBJ2-3	TRBV28	CASSSPGPGGLGTQYF	TGTGCCAGCAGTTCCCCGGGACCTGGGGGGTTAGGTACGCAGTATTTT
-	TRBD1	TRBJ1-1	TRBV2	CASSGDRAEAFF	TGTGCCAGCAGTGGGGACAGGGCTGAAGCTTTCTTT
-	-	TRBJ2-7	TRBV7-7	CASSLGRGSYEQYF	TGTGCCAGCAGCTTAGGGAGAGGCTCCTACGAGCAGTACTTC
-	-	TRBJ1-4	TRBV28	CASANEKLFF	TGTGCCAGTGCCAATGAAAAACTGTTTTTT
-	-	TRBJ2-5	TRBV7-8	CASSRVPHGETQYF	TGTGCCAGCAGCCGAGTACCCCATGGGGAGACCCAGTACTTC
-	-	TRBJ2-2	TRBV5-1	CASRRSGTGELFF	TGCGCCAGCAGGCGCTCGGGGACCGGGGAGCTGTTTTTT
-	-	TRBJ2-1	TRBV19	CASSKSGPMNEQFF	TGTGCCAGTAGTAAATCGGGCCCTATGAATGAGCAGTTCTTC
-	-	TRBJ1-6	TRBV9	CASSVDPGPFSSPLHF	TGTGCCAGCAGCGTCGACCCTGGACCTTTTTCGTCACCCCTCCACTTT
once	-	TRBJ2-3	TRBV2	CASSGVDTQYF	TGTGCCAGCAGTGGGGTAGATACGCAGTATTTT
-	TRBD2	TRBJ2-7	TRBV28	CASSFPDSGRTTYEQYF	TGTGCCAGCAGTTTTCCCGATAGCGGGAGGACTACCTACGAGCAGTACTTC
-	TRBD1	TRBJ1-3	TRBV10-3	CAAQGGSSGNTIYF	TGTGCCGCCCAGGGGGGCAGCTCTGGAAACACCATATATTTT
-	TRBD1	TRBJ1-4	TRBV6-5	CASRKGQGSREKLFF	TGTGCCAGCAGGAAAGGACAGGGTAGTCGGGAAAAACTGTTTTTT
-	-	TRBJ2-7	TRBV28	CASSATQAPYEQYF	TGTGCCAGCAGTGCCACCCAGGCCCCCTACGAGCAGTACTTC
-	TRBD1	TRBJ1-1	TRBV7-6	CASSPGQGFTEAFF	TGTGCCAGCAGCCCGGGACAGGGGTTCACTGAAGCTTTCTTT
-	TRBD1	TRBJ1-2	TRBV9	CASSAGGGGGYTF	TGTGCCAGCAGCGCAGGGGGCGGAGGTGGCTACACCTTC
-	-	TRBJ2-3	TRBV5-4	CASSPVASTDTQYF	TGTGCCAGCAGCCCGGTAGCGAGCACAGATACGCAGTATTTT
-	-	TRBJ2-3	TRBV12-5	CASGLSARPSDTQYF	TGTGCTAGTGGTTTGTCGGCTAGGCCTTCAGATACGCAGTATTTT
-	TRBD2	TRBJ2-7	TRBV2	CASRREASRNYEQYF	TGTGCCAGCAGGCGGGAGGCTAGCAGAAACTACGAGCAGTACTTC
-	-	TRBJ1-5	TRBV15	CATSRDRGTNQPQHF	TGTGCCACCAGCAGAGATCGGGGAACCAATCAGCCCCAGCATTTT
-	-	TRBJ1-2	TRBV6-5	CASKTGVPSNYGYTF	TGTGCCAGCAAAACAGGCGTTCCCTCTAACTATGGCTACACCTTC
-	-	TRBJ1-2	TRBV29-1	CSVEPTGRYGYTF	TGCAGCGTTGAGCCCACAGGTCGCTATGGCTACACCTTC
-	-	TRBJ1-3	TRBV3-1/TRBV3-2	CASSQESTGNTIYF	TGTGCCAGCAGCCAGGAATCAACAGGGAACACCATATATTTT
-	TRBD2	TRBJ2-1	TRBV11-3	CASSQGQAGGNEQFF	TGTGCCAGCAGCCAGGGTCAAGCGGGAGGCAATGAGCAGTTCTTC
-	-	TRBJ2-3	TRBV7-3	CASSKLSSTDTQYF	TGTGCCAGCAGTAAACTGTCTAGCACAGATACGCAGTATTTT
once	-	TRBJ1-5	TRBV18	CASSPGVDQPQHF	TGTGCCAGCTCACCAGGGGTGGATCAGCCCCAGCATTTT
-	-	TRBJ2-7	TRBV7-9	CASSLSGSSYEQYF	TGTGCCAGCAGCTTATCCGGAAGCTCCTACGAGCAGTACTTC
-	-	TRBJ2-7	TRBV27	CASSLFSPGDYEQYF	TGTGCCAGCAGTTTATTCTCCCCGGGAGACTACGAGCAGTACTTC
-	TRBD1	TRBJ2-1	TRBV11-2	CASSSYRGRSNNEQFF	TGTGCCAGCAGCTCCTACAGGGGCCGTTCAAACAATGAGCAGTTCTTC
-	TRBD1	TRBJ1-5	TRBV4-1	CASSQRGGTGATYSNQPQHF	TGCGCCAGCAGCCAAAGAGGGGGGACAGGAGCAACTTATAGCAATCAGCCCCAGCATTTT
-	-	TRBJ2-3	TRBV28	CASSSPMETARGQYF	TGTGCCAGCAGTTCCCCAATGGAGACGGCCAGGGGGCAGTATTTT